This T cell receptor (beta chain) was identified in a study of T cells expressing NK-cell markers. For the study at large: Repertoire data for TCR beta were derived from sorted T cells (CD3+CD56+NKG2C+, CD3+CD56+NKG2C- and CD3+CD56-NKG2C+).

On this clonotype itself: Its antigen is not identified.

Regarding the study as a whole: For 6 or 7 donors, the dominant NKG2C+ clonotypes made up about 1.0-7.5% of their CD8+ T cells.

This CDR3 has 11 amino acids. CDR1 SGHAT and CDR2 FQNNGV come from the germline V gene. Reprocessing the 5' RACE reads, TCRdb reports a single entry for every CDR3 protein and omits DNA. The table for this sample gives roughly 280,000 distinct CDR3 sequences. The chain is built from TRBV11-2 and TRBJ2-1; TCRdb designates TRBD1, a call that cannot be tested without DNA. The receptor comes from a man aged 18 to 35 in good health. The specimen was blood T cells: a sorted CD56 or NKG2C T cell subset, CD4+ or CD8+ T cells, or bulk PBMC T cells (not recorded which). The CDR3 sequence is CASSLDRVAFF.